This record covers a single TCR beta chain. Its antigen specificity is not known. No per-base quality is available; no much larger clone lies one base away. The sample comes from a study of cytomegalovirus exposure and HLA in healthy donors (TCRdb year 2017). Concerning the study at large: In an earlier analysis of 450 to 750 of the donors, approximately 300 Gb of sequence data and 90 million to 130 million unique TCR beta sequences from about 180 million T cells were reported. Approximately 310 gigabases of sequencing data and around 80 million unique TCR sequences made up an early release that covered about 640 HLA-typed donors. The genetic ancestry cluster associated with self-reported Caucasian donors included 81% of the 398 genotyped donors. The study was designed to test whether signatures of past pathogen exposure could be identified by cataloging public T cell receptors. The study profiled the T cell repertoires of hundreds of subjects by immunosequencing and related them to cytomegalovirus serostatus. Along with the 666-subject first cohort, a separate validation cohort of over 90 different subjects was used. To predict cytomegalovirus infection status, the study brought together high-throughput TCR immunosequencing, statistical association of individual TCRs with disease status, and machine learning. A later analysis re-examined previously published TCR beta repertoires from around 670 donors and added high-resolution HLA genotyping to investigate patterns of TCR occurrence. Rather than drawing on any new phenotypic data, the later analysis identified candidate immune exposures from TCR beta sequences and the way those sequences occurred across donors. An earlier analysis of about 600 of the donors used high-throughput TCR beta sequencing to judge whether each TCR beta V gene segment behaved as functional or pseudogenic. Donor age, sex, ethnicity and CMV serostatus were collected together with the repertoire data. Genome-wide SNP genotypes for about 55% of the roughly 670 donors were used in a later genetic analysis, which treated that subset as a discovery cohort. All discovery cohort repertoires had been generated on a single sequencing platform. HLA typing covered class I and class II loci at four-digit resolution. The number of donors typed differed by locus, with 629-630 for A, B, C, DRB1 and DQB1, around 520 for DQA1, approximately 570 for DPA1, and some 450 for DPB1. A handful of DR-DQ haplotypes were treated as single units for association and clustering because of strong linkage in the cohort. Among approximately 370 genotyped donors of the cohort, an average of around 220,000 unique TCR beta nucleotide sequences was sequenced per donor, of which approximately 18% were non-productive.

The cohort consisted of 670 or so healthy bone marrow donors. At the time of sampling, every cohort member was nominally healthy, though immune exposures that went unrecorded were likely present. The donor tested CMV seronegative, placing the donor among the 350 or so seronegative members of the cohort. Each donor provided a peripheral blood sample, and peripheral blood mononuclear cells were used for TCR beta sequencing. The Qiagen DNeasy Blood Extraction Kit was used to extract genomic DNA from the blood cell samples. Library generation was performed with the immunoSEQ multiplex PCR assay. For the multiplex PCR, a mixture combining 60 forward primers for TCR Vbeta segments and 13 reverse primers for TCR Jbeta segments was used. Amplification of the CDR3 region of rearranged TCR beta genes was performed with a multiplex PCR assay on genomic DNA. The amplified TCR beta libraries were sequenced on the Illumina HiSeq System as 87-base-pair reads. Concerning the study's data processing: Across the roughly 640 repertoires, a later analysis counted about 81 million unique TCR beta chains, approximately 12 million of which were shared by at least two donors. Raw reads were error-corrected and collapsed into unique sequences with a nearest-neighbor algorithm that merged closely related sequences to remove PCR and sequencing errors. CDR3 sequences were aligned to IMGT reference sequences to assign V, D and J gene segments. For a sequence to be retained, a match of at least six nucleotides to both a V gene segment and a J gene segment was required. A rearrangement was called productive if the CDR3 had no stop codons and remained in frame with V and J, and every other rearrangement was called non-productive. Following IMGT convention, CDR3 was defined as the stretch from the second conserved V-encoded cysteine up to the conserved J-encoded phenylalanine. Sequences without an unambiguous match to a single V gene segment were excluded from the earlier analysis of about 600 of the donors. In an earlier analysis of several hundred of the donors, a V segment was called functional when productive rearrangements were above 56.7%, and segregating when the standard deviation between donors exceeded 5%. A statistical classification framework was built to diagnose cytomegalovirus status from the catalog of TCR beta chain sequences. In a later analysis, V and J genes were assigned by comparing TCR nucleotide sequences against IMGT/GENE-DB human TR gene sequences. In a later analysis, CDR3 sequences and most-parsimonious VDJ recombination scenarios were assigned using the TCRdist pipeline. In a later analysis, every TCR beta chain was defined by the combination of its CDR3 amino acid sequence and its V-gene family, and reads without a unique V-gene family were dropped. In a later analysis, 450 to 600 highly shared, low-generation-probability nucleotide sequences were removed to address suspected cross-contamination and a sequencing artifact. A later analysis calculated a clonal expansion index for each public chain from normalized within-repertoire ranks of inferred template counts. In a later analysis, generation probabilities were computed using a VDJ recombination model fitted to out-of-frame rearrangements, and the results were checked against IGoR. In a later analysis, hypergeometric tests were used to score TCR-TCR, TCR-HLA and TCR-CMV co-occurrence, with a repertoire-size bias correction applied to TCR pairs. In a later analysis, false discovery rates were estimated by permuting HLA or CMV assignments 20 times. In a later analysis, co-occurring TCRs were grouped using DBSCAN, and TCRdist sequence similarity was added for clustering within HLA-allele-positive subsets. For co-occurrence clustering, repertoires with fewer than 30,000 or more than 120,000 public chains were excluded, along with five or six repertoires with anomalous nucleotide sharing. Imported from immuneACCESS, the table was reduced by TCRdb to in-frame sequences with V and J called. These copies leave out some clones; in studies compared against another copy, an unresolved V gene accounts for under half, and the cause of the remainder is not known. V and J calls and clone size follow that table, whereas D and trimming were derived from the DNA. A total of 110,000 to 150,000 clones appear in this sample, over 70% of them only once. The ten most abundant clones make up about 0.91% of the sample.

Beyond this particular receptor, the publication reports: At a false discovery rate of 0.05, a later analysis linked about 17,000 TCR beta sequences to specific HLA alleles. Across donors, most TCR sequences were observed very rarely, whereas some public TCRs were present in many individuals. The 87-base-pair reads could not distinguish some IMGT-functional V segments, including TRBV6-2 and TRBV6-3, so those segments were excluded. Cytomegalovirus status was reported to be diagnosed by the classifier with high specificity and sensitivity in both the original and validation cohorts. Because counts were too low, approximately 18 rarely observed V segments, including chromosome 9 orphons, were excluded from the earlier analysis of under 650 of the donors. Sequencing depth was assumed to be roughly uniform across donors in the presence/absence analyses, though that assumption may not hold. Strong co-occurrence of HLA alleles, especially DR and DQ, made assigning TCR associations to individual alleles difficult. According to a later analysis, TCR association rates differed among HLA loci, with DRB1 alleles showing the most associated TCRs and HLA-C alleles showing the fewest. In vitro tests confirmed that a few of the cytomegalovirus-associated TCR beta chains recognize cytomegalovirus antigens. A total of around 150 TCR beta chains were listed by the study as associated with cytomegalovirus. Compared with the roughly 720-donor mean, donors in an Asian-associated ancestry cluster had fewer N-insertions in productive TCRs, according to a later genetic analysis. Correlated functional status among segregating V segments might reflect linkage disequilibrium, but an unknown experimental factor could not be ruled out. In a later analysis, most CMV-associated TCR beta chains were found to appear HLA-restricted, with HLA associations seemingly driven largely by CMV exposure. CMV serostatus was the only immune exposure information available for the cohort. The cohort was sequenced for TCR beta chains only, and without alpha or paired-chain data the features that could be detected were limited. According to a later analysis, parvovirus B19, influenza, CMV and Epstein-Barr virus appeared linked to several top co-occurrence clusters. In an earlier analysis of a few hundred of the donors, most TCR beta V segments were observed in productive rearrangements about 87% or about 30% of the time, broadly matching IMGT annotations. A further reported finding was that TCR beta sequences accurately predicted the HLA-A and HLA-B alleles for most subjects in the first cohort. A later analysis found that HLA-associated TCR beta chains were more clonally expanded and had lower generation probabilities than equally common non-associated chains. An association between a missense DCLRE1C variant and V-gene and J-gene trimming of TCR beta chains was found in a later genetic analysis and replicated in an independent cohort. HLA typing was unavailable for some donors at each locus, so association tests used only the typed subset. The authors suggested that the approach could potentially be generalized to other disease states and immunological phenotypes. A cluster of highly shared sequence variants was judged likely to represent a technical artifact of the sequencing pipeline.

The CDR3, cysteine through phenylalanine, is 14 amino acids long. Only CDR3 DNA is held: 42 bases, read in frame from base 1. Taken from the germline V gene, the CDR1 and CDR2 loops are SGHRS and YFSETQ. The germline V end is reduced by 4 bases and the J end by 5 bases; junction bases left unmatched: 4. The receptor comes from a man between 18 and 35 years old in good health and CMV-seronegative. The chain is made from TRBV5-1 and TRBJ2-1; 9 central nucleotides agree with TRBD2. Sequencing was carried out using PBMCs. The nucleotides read TGCGCCAGCAGCCTGACTAGCGGCAACAATGAGCAGTTCTTC. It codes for CASSLTSGNNEQFF.